This TCR beta chain was recorded in a study of T cell responses to AZD1222 COVID-19 vaccine. Turning to this clone: Antigen unknown.

This CDR3 is built from 16 residues. Germline CDR1 MDHEN, CDR2 SYDVKM. Unmatched junction bases numbered 10, after V lost 4 bases and J lost 4 bases. The data were produced by immunoSEQ multiplex PCR, yet TCRdb's version contains in-frame clones alone and is incomplete. The sample lists around 25,000 clones; roughly 84% were seen once. Study results and caveats: Repertoire collection took place solely once the T cell response had peaked.

The specimen comprised peripheral blood, sampled 28 days after the second AZD1222 dose. This clonotype was obtained from an adult who received the AZD1222 COVID-19 vaccine. This chain links TRBV28 with TRBJ1-2; 9 bases are a match to TRBD1. The CDR3 here is CASSSGQGHSGYGYTF. CDR3 nucleotides: TGTGCCAGCAGTTCCGGACAGGGGCATTCTGGCTATGGCTACACCTTC.